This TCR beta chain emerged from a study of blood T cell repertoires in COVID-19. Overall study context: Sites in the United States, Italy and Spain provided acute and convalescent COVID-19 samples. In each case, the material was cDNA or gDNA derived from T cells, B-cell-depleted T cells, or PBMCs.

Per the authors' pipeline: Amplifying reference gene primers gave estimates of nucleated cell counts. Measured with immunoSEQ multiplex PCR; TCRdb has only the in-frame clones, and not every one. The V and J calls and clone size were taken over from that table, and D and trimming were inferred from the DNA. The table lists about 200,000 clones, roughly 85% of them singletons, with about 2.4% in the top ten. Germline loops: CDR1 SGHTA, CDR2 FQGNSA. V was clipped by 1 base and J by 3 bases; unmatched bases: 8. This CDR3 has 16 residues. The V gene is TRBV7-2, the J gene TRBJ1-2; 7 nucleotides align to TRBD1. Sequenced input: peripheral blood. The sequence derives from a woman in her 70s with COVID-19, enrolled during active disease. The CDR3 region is CASSLVMAGGYYGYTF. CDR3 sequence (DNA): TGTGCCAGCAGCTTAGTTATGGCAGGGGGGTACTATGGCTACACCTTC.